This TCR beta chain appears in the sequencing data of a study of blood T cell repertoires in COVID-19. Study-wide background: Whether acute or convalescent, the COVID-19 samples came from the United States, Italy and Spain. The analysed material was cDNA or gDNA that came from T cells, B-cell-depleted T cells, or PBMCs.

V dropped 6 bases and J dropped 5 bases, with 13 bases sitting between them. The CDR3 loop spans 13 amino acids. Germline V gene sequence: CDR1 KGHSH, CDR2 LQKENI. The data were produced by immunoSEQ multiplex PCR, yet TCRdb's version contains in-frame clones alone and is incomplete. Found here are roughly 220,000 clones, approximately 86% of them singletons; the top ten hold 3.5% to 4%. The clonotype was recovered from a woman in her thirties or forties with acute COVID-19. The source material was PBMCs or T cells enriched from blood (not recorded which). This sequence joins TRBV18 and TRBJ1-1; D is possibly TRBD1 (5 bases). DNA of the CDR3: TGTGCCAGCTCGGAACTGGGGGGAACTGAAGCTTTCTTT. Its translation is CASSELGGTEAFF.